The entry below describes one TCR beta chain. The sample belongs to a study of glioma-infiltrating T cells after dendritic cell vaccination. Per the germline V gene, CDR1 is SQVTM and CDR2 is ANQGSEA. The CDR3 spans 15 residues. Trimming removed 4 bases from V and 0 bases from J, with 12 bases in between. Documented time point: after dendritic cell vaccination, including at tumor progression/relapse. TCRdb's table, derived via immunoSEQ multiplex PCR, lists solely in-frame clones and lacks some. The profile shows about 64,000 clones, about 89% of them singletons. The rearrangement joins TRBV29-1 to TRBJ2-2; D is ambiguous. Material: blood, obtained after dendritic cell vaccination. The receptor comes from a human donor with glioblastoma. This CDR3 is CSVVIGSANTGELFF. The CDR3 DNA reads TGCAGCGTTGTGATTGGCAGCGCGAACACCGGGGAGCTGTTTTTT.